The clone carrying this T cell receptor beta chain was counted ten times or more. The antigen remains unidentified. The sample belongs to a study of T-cell reconstitution after alpha-beta-depleted transplantation in children. The CDR3 spans 17 residues. V was clipped by 6 bases and J by 7 bases, with 26 bases between them. Preparation of the TCRbeta library was carried out with unique molecular identifiers. MiXCR, run by TCRdb on the PCR reads, gives a single entry per CDR3 protein. The profile covers hundreds of thousands of distinct CDR3 sequences, with approximately 14% appearing a single time and 0.79% taken by the ten largest. General observations from the study: Newly produced T cells mostly accounted for T-cell counts and diversity one year post-transplant. Two months or so post-transplant, alpha-beta T cells reportedly derived from several hundred expanded graft clones. It was surviving recipient T cells and thymic progenitors that gave some patients high TCRbeta diversity at day 60.

Sequencing was performed on PBMCs, taken before TCRalphabeta/CD19-depleted stem cell transplant. The origin of this receptor is a girl aged 2 to 9 with congenital amegakaryocytic thrombocytopenia, due to receive a stem cell transplant. The chain combines TRBV12-3 or TRBV12-4 with TRBJ2-3, with D possibly matching TRBD2 (6 bases). The CDR3: CASSHRMIGGAYNTQYF. The CDR3 DNA sequence: TGTGCCAGCAGCCACCGAATGATTGGAGGGGCATACAATACGCAGTATTTT.